Below, 20 T cell receptor beta chains from the same sample are listed, as sequenced in a study of regulatory T cells in long-lasting Graves disease. Construction of TCR beta libraries relied on iRepertoire HTBI primers and on Arm-PCR targeting CDR3 regions. TCRdb reprocessed the multiplex PCR reads via MiXCR and lists one record per CDR3 protein. This sample yields 420,000 or so distinct CDR3 sequences, of which around 22% are seen a single time; approximately 28% belongs to the top ten. Sample time point: persistent/refractory GD, antithyroid drugs over 5 years with positive TRAb. The TCR library used RNA extracted from PBMCs. Sequenced here: peripheral blood mononuclear cells (PBMCs), sampled when the disease was refractory, from a patient treated with antithyroid drugs. The receptors were gathered from a female donor with Graves disease.

The sample holds many counts of this clonotype. The chain combines TRBV6-1 with TRBJ1-2, with D possibly being TRBD1 (5 bases). The V gene lost 6 bases and the J gene lost 5 bases, with 16 bases spanning the gap. The CDR3 is 14 amino acids. Germline V CDR1 and CDR2: MNHNS, SASEGT. CDR3 protein: CASRLPGTDYGYTF. The CDR3, as DNA: TGTGCCAGCAGGCTCCCCGGGACGGATTATGGCTACACCTTC.

In this sample, this clonotype turned up a few times. The chain combines TRBV7-2 with TRBJ2-6, with 8 bases aligning to TRBD1. The junction had 7 bases not matched to a gene; V was cut back by 4 bases and J by 2 bases. Germline-derived CDR1 and CDR2 are SGHTA and FQGNSA. CDR3 size: 17 residues. Here the CDR3 reads CASSWGDRRAGANVLTF. CDR3 sequence (DNA): TGTGCCAGCAGCTGGGGGGACAGGAGGGCTGGGGCCAACGTCCTGACTTTC.

This clonotype has ten or more counts. The rearrangement joins TRBV2 to TRBJ2-7, with a tentative D call TRBD1 (5 bases). V lost 8 bases and J lost 3, with 8 bases in between. The CDR3 length is 11 residues. Germline CDR1 and CDR2: SNHLY and FYNNEI. CDR3 in DNA: TGTGCCAGCGGTAGGGGCTACGAGCAGTACTTC. Translated: CASGRGYEQYF.

This rearrangement joins TRBV29-1 to TRBJ1-1; a possible D gene is TRBD1 (6 bases). The V and J ends lost 4 bases and 0 bases respectively, with 15 bases between them. Germline loops: CDR1 SQVTM, CDR2 ANQGSEA. CDR3 length equals 15 residues. CDR3 sequence (DNA): TGCAGCGTTGTAGGGGGGGACGGTTTGAACACTGAAGCTTTCTTT. This gives the protein CSVVGGDGLNTEAFF.

The chain uses TRBV5-1 and TRBJ1-1; D perhaps matches TRBD1 (5 bases). V lost 1 base and J lost 1, with 11 bases in between. The CDR3 runs to 15 residues. Germline CDR1 is SGHRS and CDR2 is YFSETQ. CDR3 DNA sequence: TGCGCCAGCAGCTTGCATCGGGGGGAGAACACTGAAGCTTTCTTT. This encodes CASSLHRGENTEAFF.

This clonotype was seen only a few times. Written as DNA, the CDR3 is TGTGCCAGCAGTGCGGTAGCGGGGAGAACCTACGAGCAGTACTTC. Translated, it gives CASSAVAGRTYEQYF. The chain carries TRBV6-1 and TRBJ2-7; TRBD2 matches at 8 bases. In germline, CDR1 is MNHNS, CDR2 SASEGT. The CDR3 spans 15 residues. The trim removed 4 bases at V and 2 bases at J, leaving 7 bases unmatched.

V is TRBV18 and J is TRBJ1-4; no firm D call. This CDR3 contains 13 residues. From germline, CDR1 is KGHSH and CDR2 LQKENI. Trimming cost V 1 base and J 6 bases, with 6 bases left between them. The CDR3 is CASSPRADEKLFF. DNA of the CDR3: TGTGCCAGCTCACCACGGGCAGATGAAAAACTGTTTTTT.

The sample holds a few counts of this clonotype. This may arise from a read error, as a much more abundant clone is one base away. The chain carries TRBV6-1 and TRBJ2-5, with D possibly TRBD1 on 6 matching bases. The CDR3 totals 13 residues. CDR1 MNHNS and CDR2 SASEGT come from the germline V gene. V shed 6 bases and J shed 3 bases, with 11 bases lying between them. In nucleotides, the CDR3 is TGTGCCAGCAGCGGGACAAGAGAAGAGACCCAGTACTTC. Amino acids: CASSGTREETQYF.

This clonotype was observed a handful of times. This chain uses TRBV27 with TRBJ2-7; D might be TRBD1 (5 bases). This CDR3 comprises 12 residues. The V end was cut by 5 bases, the J end by 13 bases, with 18 bases between. CDR1 is MNHEY and CDR2 is SMNVEV in the germline V gene (reference sequence). This CDR3 reads CASSHTGLESYF. The CDR3 region has the DNA TGTGCCAGCAGTCACACAGGCCTCGAAAGCTACTTC.

This clonotype was seen ten or more times. The rearrangement uses TRBV7-9 and TRBJ1-2; possible D gene TRBD1, 5 bases. CDR3 length: 14 residues. The V gene lost 1 base and the J gene lost 4 bases, with 10 bases spanning the gap. The V gene's germline CDR1 is SEHNR and CDR2 FQNEAQ (reference sequence). Written as DNA, the CDR3 is TGTGCCAGCAGCTTAGTCGAGGGGTCCTATGGCTACACCTTC. Translation: CASSLVEGSYGYTF. The full variable domain, in which reference TRBV7-9 and TRBJ1-2 provide the parts outside the CDR3, is DTGVSQNPRHKITKRGQNVTFRCDPISEHNRLYWYRQTLGQGPEFLTYFQNEAQLEKSRLLSDRFSAERPKGSFSTLEIQRTEQGDSAMYLCASSLVEGSYGYTFGSGTRLTVV.

This clonotype was picked up many times. This chain uses TRBV6-1 with TRBJ2-6; the match to TRBD1 covers 10 bases. V lost 7 bases to trimming and J lost 2 bases; unmatched junction nucleotides: 11. The CDR3 extends over 18 amino acids. Per germline, CDR1 MNHNS and CDR2 SASEGT. This CDR3 reads CASNKKTGQGTGANVLTF. In nucleotides, the CDR3 is TGTGCCAGCAACAAGAAGACGGGACAGGGGACTGGGGCCAACGTCCTGACTTTC.

The rearrangement links TRBV7-2 to TRBJ2-1, with D hard to call. Germline CDR1 is SGHTA and CDR2 is FQGNSA. CDR3 size: 15 residues. Trimming pared 5 bases from V and 7 bases from J, leaving 18 bases between. The CDR3 DNA follows: TGTGCCAGCAGCCAGGCCTCCAGAATGAGGAATGAGCAGTTCTTC. As protein: CASSQASRMRNEQFF. Filled out from reference TRBV7-2 and TRBJ2-1, the complete variable domain reads GAGVSQSPSNKVTEKGKDVELRCDPISGHTALYWYRQSLGQGLEFLIYFQGNSAPDKSGLPSDRFSAERTGGSVSTLTIQRTQQEDSAVYLCASSQASRMRNEQFFGPGTRLTVL.

As regards this clonotype: This may come from a read error, since a much larger clone is one base off. The chain employs TRBV6-1 and TRBJ1-1; D may be TRBD1 (5 bases). Looked up from germline, CDR1 is MNHNS and CDR2 is SASEGT. The CDR3 is made up of 14 amino acids. The CDR3, as DNA: TGTGCCAGCAGTAGGGGCAGGGCGAACACTGAAGCTTCCTTT. Translated: CASSRGRANTEASF.

This clonotype occurred a few times. The chain uses TRBV25-1 and TRBJ1-4, with a weak D call TRBD1 (5 bases). This CDR3 is 15 amino acids long. Trimming took 2 bases from V and 8 from J, leaving 15 bases between them. CDR1 MGHDK and CDR2 SYGVNS come from the germline V gene. CDR3 DNA sequence: TGTGCCAGCAGTGAACCGGGGGTACGGCACGAAAAACTGTTTTTT. This translates into CASSEPGVRHEKLFF.

This clonotype was detected many times. The rearrangement links TRBV2 to TRBJ2-4; weak D call: TRBD2 (6 bases). Germline CDR1 SNHLY, CDR2 FYNNEI. Trimming shortened V by 1 base and J by 13 bases, and 14 bases separated the two germline ends. CDR3 length equals 13 residues. As DNA, the CDR3 is TGTGCCAGCAGTGAAGATGGTTTGGAGGGACAGTACTTC. It codes for CASSEDGLEGQYF.

This rearrangement joins TRBV29-1 to TRBJ1-1; no clear D. With 1 base removed from V and 5 bases from J, the gap between germline ends came to 14 bases. The CDR3 runs 14 residues. Germline values: CDR1 SQVTM, CDR2 ANQGSEA. The CDR3 coding sequence is TGCAGCGTTGAAGGGGTCCTGCGGCTAACTGAAGCTTTCTTT. Its translation: CSVEGVLRLTEAFF.

There are a few counts of this clonotype. The rearrangement links TRBV7-3 to TRBJ1-1, with D tentatively TRBD1 (5 bases). Germline CDR1 SGHTA, CDR2 FQGTGA. CDR3 length: 15 residues. The ends were cut back, 1 base at V and 1 base at J, with 10 bases in the middle. The CDR3 loop reads CASSLRPGANTEAFF. The CDR3, as DNA: TGTGCCAGCAGCTTAAGGCCCGGGGCGAACACTGAAGCTTTCTTT.

At least ten counts were recorded for this clonotype. The rearrangement links TRBV5-1 to TRBJ1-2; D is unresolved. This CDR3 is built from 15 residues. V was pared by 2 bases and J by 2 bases, with 13 bases between. Per the germline V gene, CDR1 is SGHRS and CDR2 is YFSETQ. Written as DNA, the CDR3 is TGCGCCAGCAGCTTTAAGGGTTTTCTCAACTATGGCTACACCTTC. It codes for CASSFKGFLNYGYTF. Supplemented by reference TRBV5-1 and TRBJ1-2, the full variable domain reads KAGVTQTPRYLIKTRGQQVTLSCSPISGHRSVSWYQQTPGQGLQFLFEYFSETQRNKGNFPGRFSGRQFSNSRSEMNVSTLELGDSALYLCASSFKGFLNYGYTFGSGTRLTVV.

This clonotype was counted many times. The chain links TRBV5-1 to TRBJ1-1, with 8 bases that match TRBD1. V was pared by 3 bases and J by 1 base, with 5 bases of the junction left unmatched. In germline, CDR1 is SGHRS, CDR2 YFSETQ. The CDR3 contains 15 residues. The CDR3 spells CASSWGQETNTEAFF. Here the CDR3 DNA reads TGCGCCAGCAGCTGGGGACAGGAGACGAACACTGAAGCTTTCTTT.

V is TRBV20-1 and J is TRBJ2-5; 9 bases fit TRBD1. With 1 base clipped from V and 2 bases from J, the junction kept 5 bases outside the gene matches. Germline CDR1 and CDR2: DFQATT and SNEGSKA (reference sequence). The CDR3 has 15 amino acids. The CDR3 region is CSARGAGTGQETQYF. The DNA of the CDR3 is TGCAGTGCTAGAGGAGCCGGGACAGGGCAAGAGACCCAGTACTTC.